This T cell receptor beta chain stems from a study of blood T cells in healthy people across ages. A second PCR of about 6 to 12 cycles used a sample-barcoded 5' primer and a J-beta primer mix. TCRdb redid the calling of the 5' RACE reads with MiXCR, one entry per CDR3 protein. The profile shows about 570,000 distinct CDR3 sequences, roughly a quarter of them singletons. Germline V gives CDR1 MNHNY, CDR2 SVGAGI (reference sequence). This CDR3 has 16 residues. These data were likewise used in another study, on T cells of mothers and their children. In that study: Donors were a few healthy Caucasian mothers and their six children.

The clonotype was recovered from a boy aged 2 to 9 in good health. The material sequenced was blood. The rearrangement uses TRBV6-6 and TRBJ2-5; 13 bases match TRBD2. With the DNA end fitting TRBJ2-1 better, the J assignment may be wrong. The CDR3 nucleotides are TGTGCCAGCAGTTACCCTACTAGCGGGGGGGGGCGGGAGCAGTTCTTC. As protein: CASSYPTSGGGREQFF.